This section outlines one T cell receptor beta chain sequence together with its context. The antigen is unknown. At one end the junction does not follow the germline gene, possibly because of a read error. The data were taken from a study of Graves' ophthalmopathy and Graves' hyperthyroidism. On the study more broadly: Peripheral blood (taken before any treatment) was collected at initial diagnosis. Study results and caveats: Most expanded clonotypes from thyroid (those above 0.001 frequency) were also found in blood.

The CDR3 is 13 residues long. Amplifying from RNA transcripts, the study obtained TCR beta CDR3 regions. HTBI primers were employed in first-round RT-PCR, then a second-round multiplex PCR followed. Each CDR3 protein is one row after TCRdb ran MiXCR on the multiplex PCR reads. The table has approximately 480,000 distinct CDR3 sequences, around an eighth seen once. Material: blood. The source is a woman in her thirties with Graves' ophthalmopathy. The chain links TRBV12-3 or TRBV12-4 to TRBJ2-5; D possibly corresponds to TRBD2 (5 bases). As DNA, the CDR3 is TGTGCCAGCAGTTTGATGGCAGCGGAGACCAAGTACTTC. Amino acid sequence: CASSLMAAETKYF.